This T cell receptor (beta chain) came from a study of long-term antiretroviral therapy in people with HIV. Study-level results: Within the repertoire, clones expanded before ART were dominant at all time points.

Comments on this clone: Its antigen is still unknown.

The ends were cut back, 0 bases at V and 5 bases at J, with 13 bases in the middle. CDR1 and CDR2 from the germline V gene are LNHNV and YYDKDF (reference sequence). The length of the CDR3 is 15 residues. immunoSEQ v3.0 was run at survey level. Sequenced by immunoSEQ multiplex PCR; TCRdb stores in-frame clones only, minus some. The data contain about 21,000 clones, 88% of them singletons. V and J are TRBV15 and TRBJ2-5; maybe TRBD1 (5 bases). The receptor comes from a man aged 60 to 75 with HIV. The specimen was unsorted PBMCs, collected 2.3 years after starting antiretroviral therapy. CDR3 protein: CATSRDPQGKETQYF. The CDR3 DNA reads TGTGCCACCAGCAGAGACCCTCAGGGAAAGGAGACCCAGTACTTC.